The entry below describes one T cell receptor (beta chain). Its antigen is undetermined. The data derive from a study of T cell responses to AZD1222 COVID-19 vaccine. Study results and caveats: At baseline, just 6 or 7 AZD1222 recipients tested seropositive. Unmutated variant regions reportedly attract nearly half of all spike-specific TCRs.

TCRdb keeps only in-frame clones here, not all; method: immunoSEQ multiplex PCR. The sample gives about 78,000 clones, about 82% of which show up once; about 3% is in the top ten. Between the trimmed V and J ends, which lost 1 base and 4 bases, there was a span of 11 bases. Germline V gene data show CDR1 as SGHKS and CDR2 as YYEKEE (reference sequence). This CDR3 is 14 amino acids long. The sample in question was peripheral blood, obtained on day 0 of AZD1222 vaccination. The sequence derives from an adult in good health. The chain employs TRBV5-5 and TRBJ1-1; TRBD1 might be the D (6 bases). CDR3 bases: TGTGCCAGCAGCTTGACTGGGGGCTCCACTGAAGCTTTCTTT. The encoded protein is CASSLTGGSTEAFF.